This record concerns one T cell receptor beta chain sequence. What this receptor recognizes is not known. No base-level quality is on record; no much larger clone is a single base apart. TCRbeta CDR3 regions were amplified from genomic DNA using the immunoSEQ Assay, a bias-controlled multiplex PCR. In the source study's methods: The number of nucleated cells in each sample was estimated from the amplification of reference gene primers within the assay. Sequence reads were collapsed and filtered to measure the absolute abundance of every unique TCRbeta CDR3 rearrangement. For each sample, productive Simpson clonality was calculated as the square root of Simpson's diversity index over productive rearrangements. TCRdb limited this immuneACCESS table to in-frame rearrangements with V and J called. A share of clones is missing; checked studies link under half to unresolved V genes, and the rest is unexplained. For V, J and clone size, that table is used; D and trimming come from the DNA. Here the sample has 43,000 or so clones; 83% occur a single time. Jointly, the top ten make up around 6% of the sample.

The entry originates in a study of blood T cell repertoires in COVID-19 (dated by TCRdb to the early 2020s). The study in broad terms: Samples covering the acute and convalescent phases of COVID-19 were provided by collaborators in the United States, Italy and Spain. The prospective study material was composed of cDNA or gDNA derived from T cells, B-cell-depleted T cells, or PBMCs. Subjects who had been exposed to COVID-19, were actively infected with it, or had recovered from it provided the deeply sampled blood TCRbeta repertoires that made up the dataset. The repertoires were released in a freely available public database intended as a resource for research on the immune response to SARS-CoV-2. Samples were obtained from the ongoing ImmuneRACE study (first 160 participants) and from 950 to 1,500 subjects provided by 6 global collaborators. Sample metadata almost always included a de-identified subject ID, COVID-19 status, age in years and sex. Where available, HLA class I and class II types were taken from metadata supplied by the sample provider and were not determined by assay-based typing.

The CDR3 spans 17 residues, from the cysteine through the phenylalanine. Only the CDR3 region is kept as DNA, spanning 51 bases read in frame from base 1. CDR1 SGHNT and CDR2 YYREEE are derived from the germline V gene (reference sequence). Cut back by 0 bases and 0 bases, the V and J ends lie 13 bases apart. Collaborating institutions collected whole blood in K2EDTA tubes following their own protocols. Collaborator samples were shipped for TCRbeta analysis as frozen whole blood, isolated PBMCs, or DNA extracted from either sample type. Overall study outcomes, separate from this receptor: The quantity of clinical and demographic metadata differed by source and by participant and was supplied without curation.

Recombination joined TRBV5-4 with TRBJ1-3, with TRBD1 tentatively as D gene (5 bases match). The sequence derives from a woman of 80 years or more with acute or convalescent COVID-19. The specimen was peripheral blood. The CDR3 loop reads CASSLGGASPSGNTIYF. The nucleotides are TGTGCCAGCAGCTTGGGTGGGGCGAGCCCCTCTGGAAACACCATATATTTT.